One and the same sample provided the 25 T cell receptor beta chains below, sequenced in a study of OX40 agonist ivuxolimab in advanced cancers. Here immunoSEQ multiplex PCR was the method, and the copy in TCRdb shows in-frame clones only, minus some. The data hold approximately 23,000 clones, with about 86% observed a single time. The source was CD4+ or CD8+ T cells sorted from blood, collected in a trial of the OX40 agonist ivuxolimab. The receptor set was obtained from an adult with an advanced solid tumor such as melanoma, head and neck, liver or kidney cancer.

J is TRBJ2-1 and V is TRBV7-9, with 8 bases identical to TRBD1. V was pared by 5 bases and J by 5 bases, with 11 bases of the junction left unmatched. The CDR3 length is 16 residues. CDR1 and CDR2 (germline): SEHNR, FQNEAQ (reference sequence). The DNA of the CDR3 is TGTGCCAGCAGCGCGACGACAGGGGATCAGGACAATGAGCAGTTCTTC. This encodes CASSATTGDQDNEQFF. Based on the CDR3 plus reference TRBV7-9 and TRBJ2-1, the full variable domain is DTGVSQNPRHKITKRGQNVTFRCDPISEHNRLYWYRQTLGQGPEFLTYFQNEAQLEKSRLLSDRFSAERPKGSFSTLEIQRTEQGDSAMYLCASSATTGDQDNEQFFGPGTRLTVL.

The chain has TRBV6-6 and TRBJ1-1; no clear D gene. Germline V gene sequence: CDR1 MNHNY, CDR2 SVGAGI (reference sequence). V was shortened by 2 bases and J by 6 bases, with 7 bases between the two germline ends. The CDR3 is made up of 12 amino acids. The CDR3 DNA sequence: TGTGCCAGCAGTTACCCGGACCCTGAAGCTTTCTTT. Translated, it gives CASSYPDPEAFF.

The CDR3 coding sequence is TGTGCCAGCAGTTTATTTGGGACTAGCCGAATCTCGTCCTACGAGCAGTACTTC. Its translation: CASSLFGTSRISSYEQYF. This sequence joins TRBV28 and TRBJ2-7; 9 bases align to TRBD2. The CDR3 length is 18 residues. V dropped 1 base and J dropped 1; count of bases not matched to a gene: 11. Germline-derived CDR1 and CDR2 are MDHEN and SYDVKM. The full variable domain, its missing parts supplied by reference TRBV28 and TRBJ2-7, is DVKVTQSSRYLVKRTGEKVFLECVQDMDHENMFWYRQDPGLGLRLIYFSYDVKMKEKGDIPEGYSVSREKKERFSLILESASTNQTSMYLCASSLFGTSRISSYEQYFGPGTRLTVT.

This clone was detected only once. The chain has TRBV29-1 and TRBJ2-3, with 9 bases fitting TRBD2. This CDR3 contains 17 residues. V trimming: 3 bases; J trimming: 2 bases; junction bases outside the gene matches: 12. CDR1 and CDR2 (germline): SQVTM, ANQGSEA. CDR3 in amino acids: CSVEDVAGERDTDTQYF. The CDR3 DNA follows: TGCAGCGTTGAGGATGTAGCGGGAGAAAGGGACACAGATACGCAGTATTTT.

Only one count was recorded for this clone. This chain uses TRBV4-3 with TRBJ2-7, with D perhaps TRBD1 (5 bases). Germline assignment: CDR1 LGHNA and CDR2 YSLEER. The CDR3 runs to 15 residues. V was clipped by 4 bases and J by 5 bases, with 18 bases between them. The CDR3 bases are TGCGCCAGCAGCCGCCTGGCAGGGAACCTCCACGAGCAGTACTTC. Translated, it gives CASSRLAGNLHEQYF.

CDR3: CASSGGVLNQPQHF. The CDR3 DNA follows: TGTGCCAGCAGTGGGGGGGTCCTCAATCAGCCCCAGCATTTT. The chain employs TRBV27 and TRBJ1-5; possibly TRBD1 for D (5 bases). V gave up 5 bases and J gave up 3 bases, with 11 bases separating them. Germline lookup yields CDR1 MNHEY and CDR2 SMNVEV (reference sequence). This CDR3 has 14 amino acids.

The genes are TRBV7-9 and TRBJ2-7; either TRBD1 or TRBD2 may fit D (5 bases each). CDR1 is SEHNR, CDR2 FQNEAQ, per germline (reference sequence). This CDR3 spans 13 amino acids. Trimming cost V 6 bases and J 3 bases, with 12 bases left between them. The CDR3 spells CASSPGASYEQYF. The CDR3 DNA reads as TGTGCCAGCAGTCCCGGGGCGAGCTACGAGCAGTACTTC. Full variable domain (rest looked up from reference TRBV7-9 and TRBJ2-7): DTGVSQNPRHKITKRGQNVTFRCDPISEHNRLYWYRQTLGQGPEFLTYFQNEAQLEKSRLLSDRFSAERPKGSFSTLEIQRTEQGDSAMYLCASSPGASYEQYFGPGTRLTVT.

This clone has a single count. The DNA of the CDR3 is TGTGCCAGCAGCTTAGGGGGGGCTTATGAAAAACTGTTTTTT. This translates into CASSLGGAYEKLFF. The chain couples TRBV7-9 to TRBJ1-4; maybe TRBD1 (6 bases). The V and J ends lost 1 base and 6 bases respectively, with 9 bases between them. The CDR3 sequence is 14 residues long. The V gene's germline CDR1 is SEHNR and CDR2 FQNEAQ (reference sequence).

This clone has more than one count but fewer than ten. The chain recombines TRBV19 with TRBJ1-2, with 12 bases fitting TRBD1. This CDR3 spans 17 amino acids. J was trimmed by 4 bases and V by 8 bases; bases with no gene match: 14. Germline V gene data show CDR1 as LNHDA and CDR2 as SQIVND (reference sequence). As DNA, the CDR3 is TGTGCCAGTGCCAATCCGGGACAGGGGGCGCATGTCTATGGCTACACCTTC. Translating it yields CASANPGQGAHVYGYTF.

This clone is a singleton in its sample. The CDR3 region is CASSEAAGPSYEQYF. The CDR3 coding sequence is TGTGCCAGCAGTGAAGCGGCGGGGCCCTCCTACGAGCAGTACTTC. The V call is TRBV2, the J call TRBJ2-7, with D possibly TRBD2 on 6 matching bases. Germline lookup yields CDR1 SNHLY and CDR2 FYNNEI. Trimming removed 0 bases from V and 0 bases from J, with 9 bases in between. The CDR3 length is 15 residues.

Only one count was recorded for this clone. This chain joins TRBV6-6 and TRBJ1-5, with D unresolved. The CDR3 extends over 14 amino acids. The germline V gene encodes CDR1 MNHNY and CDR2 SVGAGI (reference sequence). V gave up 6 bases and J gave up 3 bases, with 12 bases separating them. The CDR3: CASRSGGFNQPQHF. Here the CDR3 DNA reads TGTGCCAGCAGATCCGGCGGTTTCAATCAGCCCCAGCATTTT.

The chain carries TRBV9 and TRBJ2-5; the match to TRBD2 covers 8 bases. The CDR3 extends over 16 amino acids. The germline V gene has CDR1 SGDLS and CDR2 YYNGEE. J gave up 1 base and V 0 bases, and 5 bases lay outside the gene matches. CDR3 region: CASSVETSGAQETQYF. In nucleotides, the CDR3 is TGTGCCAGCAGCGTAGAAACTAGCGGTGCCCAAGAGACCCAGTACTTC.

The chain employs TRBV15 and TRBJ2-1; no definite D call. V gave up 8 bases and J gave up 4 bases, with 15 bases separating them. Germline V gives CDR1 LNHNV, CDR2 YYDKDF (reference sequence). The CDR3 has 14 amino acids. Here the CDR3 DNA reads TGTGCCACCGCTGACCGAATAATTTACAATGAGCAGTTCTTC. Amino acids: CATADRIIYNEQFF.

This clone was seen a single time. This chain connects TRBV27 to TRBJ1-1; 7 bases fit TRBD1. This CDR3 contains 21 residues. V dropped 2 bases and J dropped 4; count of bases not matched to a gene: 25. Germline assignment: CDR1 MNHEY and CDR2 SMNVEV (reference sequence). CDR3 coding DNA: TGTGCCAGCAGTTTACGGCTCGTGAATAGGGGGACAGATGAGGCCCTCACTGAAGCTTTCTTT. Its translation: CASSLRLVNRGTDEALTEAFF.

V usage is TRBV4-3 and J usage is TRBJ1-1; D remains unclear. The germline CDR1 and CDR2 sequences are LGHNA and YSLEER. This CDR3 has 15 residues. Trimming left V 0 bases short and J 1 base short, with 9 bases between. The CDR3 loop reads CASSQDSGGNTEAFF. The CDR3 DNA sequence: TGCGCCAGCAGCCAAGATTCGGGCGGGAACACTGAAGCTTTCTTT.

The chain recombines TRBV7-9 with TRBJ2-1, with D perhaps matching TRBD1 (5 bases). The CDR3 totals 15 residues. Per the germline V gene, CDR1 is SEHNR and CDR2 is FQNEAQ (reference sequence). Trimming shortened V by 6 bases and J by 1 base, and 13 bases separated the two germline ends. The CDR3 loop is CASRTAGSSYNEQFF. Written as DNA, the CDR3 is TGTGCCAGCAGGACGGCAGGGTCGTCCTACAATGAGCAGTTCTTC. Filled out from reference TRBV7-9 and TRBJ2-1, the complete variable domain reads DTGVSQNPRHKITKRGQNVTFRCDPISEHNRLYWYRQTLGQGPEFLTYFQNEAQLEKSRLLSDRFSAERPKGSFSTLEIQRTEQGDSAMYLCASRTAGSSYNEQFFGPGTRLTVL.

The CDR3 region has the DNA TGTGCCAGCAGCTTAGCCATGGGGACTGAAGCTTTCTTT. This sequence encodes CASSLAMGTEAFF. V gene TRBV7-8 combines with J gene TRBJ1-1; D is undetermined. This CDR3 spans 13 amino acids. The germline gives CDR1 SGHVS, CDR2 FQNEAQ. The V gene lost 0 bases and the J gene lost 5 bases, with 7 bases spanning the gap. Full variable domain (outside the CDR3, taken from reference TRBV7-8 and TRBJ1-1): GAGVSQSPRYKVAKRGQDVALRCDPISGHVSLFWYQQALGQGPEFLTYFQNEAQLDKSGLPSDRFFAERPEGSVSTLKIQRTQQEDSAVYLCASSLAMGTEAFFGQGTRLTVV.

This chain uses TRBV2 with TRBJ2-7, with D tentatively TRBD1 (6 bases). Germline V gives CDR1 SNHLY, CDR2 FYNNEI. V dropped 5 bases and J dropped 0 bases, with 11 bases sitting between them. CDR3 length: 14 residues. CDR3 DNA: TGTGCCAGCAGTCTTACAGGGATCTCCTACGAGCAGTACTTC. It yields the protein CASSLTGISYEQYF. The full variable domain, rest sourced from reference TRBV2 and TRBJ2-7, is EPEVTQTPSHQVTQMGQEVILRCVPISNHLYFYWYRQILGQKVEFLVSFYNNEISEKSEIFDDQFSVERPDGSNFTLKIRSTKLEDSAMYFCASSLTGISYEQYFGPGTRLTVT.

Here the CDR3 DNA reads TGCGCCAGCAGCTCGGTGACAGGTCTCGCCTACAATGAGCAGTTCTTC. Amino acids: CASSSVTGLAYNEQFF. The genes are TRBV5-1 and TRBJ2-1, with D possibly TRBD1 on 6 matching bases. CDR3 size: 16 residues. From germline, CDR1 is SGHRS and CDR2 YFSETQ. With 3 bases removed from V and 2 bases from J, the gap between germline ends came to 15 bases.

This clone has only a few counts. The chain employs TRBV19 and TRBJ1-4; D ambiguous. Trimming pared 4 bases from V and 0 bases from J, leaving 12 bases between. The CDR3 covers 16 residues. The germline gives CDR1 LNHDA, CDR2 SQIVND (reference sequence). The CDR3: CASSTYGDPTNEKLFF. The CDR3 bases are TGTGCCAGTAGTACCTACGGGGATCCAACTAATGAAAAACTGTTTTTT.

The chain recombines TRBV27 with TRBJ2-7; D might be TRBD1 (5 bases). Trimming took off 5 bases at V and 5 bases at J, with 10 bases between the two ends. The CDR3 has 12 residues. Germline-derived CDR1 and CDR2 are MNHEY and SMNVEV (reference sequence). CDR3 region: CASSPRTNEQYF. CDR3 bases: TGTGCCAGCAGTCCCCGGACAAACGAGCAGTACTTC.

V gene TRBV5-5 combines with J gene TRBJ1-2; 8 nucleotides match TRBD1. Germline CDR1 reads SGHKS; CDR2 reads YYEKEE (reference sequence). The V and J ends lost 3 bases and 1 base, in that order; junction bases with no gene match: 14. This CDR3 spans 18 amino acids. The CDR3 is CASSSPSGQVPFNYGYTF. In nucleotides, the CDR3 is TGTGCCAGCAGCTCGCCGTCGGGACAGGTACCTTTTAACTATGGCTACACCTTC.

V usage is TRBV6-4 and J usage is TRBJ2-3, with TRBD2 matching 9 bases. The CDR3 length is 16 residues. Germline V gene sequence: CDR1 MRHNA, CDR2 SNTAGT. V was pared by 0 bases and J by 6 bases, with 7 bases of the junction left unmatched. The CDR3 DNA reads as TGTGCCAGCAGTGACTCGGGCGGGAGGGCCTCGGATACGCAGTATTTT. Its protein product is CASSDSGGRASDTQYF.

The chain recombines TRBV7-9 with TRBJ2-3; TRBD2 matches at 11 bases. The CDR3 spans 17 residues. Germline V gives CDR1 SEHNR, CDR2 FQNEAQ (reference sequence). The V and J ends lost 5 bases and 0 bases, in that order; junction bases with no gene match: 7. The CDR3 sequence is CASSPGGLAESTDTQYF. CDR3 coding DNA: TGTGCCAGCAGCCCCGGGGGACTAGCGGAAAGCACAGATACGCAGTATTTT.

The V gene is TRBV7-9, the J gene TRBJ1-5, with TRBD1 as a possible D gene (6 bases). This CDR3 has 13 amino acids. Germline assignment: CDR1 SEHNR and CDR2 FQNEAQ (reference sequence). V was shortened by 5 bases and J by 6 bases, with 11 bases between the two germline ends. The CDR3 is CASSPQGSQPQHF. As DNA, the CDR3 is TGTGCCAGCAGCCCACAGGGTAGTCAGCCCCAGCATTTT.